This TCR beta chain was retrieved from a study of response to subunit inactivated influenza vaccine. Study observations and caveats: Few additional T cells are recruited per seasonal influenza vaccination, authors suggested.

This CDR3 has 16 residues. The V and J ends lost 4 bases and 4 bases respectively, with 18 bases between them. Germline V gives CDR1 SGDLS, CDR2 YYNGEE. With regard to this clonotype: Its specificity is not known.

One entry per CDR3 protein, called by TCRdb with MiXCR from the RT-PCR reads. The sample shows about 480,000 distinct CDR3 sequences, about 25% of them seen only once. Sequences were derived from CD4+ T cells sorted from PBMCs, sampled 5 days after vaccination. This clonotype was obtained from a man aged 45-65 years who received an inactivated influenza vaccine. V usage is TRBV9 and J usage is TRBJ2-1, with D tentatively TRBD2 (6 bases). CDR3 amino acids: CASSKPGTGKYNEQFF. CDR3 coding DNA: TGTGCCAGCAGCAAACCCGGGACTGGAAAATACAATGAGCAGTTCTTC.